This TCR beta chain was sequenced for a study of shared clonotypes between healthy human individuals. As for this clone: Its cognate antigen is unknown.

In the original workflow: Junction-only sequences without quality scores were provided by ImmunoSEQ, so filtering was different. Profiled with immunoSEQ multiplex PCR; TCRdb holds only in-frame clones, not every one. V and J calls plus clone size are reproduced from that table; the DNA served to infer D and trimming. The table has about 2.4 million clones, 93% seen once. Study findings and constraints: Estimated clonotype richness was generally higher in naive than memory subsets.

The study enrolled healthy HIV-negative adults without recent acute infections or vaccinations as donors. The CDR3 is made up of 13 amino acids. The V gene lost 1 base and the J gene lost 2 bases, with 5 bases spanning the gap. Germline-derived CDR1 and CDR2 are SEHNR and FQNEAQ (reference sequence). Source material: naive CD4+ T cells from PBMCs. Subset noted: CD45RA+ positively selected. The clonotype originates from a man between 18 and 35 years old in good health. Some clones in this sample may be carry-over from other donors' samples. This chain connects TRBV7-9 to TRBJ2-5; no firm D call. This chain's CDR3 is CASSLGQQETQYF. For the CDR3, the DNA is TGTGCCAGCAGCTTAGGGCAACAAGAGACCCAGTACTTC.